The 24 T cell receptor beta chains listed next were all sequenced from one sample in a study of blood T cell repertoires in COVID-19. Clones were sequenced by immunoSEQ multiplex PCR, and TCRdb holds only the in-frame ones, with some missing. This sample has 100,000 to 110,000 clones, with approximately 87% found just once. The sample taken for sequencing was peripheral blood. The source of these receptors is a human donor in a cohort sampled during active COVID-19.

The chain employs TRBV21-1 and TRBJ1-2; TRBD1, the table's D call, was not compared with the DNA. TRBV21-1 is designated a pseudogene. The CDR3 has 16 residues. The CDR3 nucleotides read TGTGCCAGCAGCAAAGGCCGCAGGGGGCCGAACTATGGCTACACCTTC. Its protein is CASSKGRRGPNYGYTF.

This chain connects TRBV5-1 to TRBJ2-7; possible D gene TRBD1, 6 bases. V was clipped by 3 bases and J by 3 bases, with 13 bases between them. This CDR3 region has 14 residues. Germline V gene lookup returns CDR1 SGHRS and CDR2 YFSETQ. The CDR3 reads CASSSGTLLYEQYF. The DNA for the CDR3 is TGCGCCAGCAGCTCCGGGACACTACTCTACGAGCAGTACTTC.

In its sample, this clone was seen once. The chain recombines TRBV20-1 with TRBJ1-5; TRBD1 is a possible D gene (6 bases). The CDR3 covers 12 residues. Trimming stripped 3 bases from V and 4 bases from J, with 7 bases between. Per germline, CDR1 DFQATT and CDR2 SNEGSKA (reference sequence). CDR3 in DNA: TGCAGTGCTAGTGGACAGAATCAGCCCCAGCATTTT. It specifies CSASGQNQPQHF.

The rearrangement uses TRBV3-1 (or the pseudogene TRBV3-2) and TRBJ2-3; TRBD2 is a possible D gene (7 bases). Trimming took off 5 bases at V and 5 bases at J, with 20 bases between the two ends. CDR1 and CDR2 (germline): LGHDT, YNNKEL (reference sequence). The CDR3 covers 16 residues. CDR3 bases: TGTGCCAGCAGCTCCCCTCGCGGGAGAGGGGGAGATACGCAGTATTTT. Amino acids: CASSSPRGRGGDTQYF.

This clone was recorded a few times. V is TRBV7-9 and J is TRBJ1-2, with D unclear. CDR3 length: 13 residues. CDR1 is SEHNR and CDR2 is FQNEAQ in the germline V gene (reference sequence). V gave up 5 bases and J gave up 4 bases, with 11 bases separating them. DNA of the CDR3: TGTGCCAGCAGCCTCGACGGGTTCTATGGCTACACCTTC. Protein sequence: CASSLDGFYGYTF.

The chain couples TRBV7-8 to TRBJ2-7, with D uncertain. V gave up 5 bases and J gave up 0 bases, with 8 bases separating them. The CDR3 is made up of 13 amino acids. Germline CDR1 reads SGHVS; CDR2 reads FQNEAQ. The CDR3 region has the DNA TGTGCCAGCAGCCGTGAGGTCTCCTACGAGCAGTACTTC. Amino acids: CASSREVSYEQYF.

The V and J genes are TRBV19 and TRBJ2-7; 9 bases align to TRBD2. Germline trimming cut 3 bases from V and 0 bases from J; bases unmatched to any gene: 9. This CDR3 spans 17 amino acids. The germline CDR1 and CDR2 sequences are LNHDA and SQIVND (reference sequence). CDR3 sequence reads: CASSIVASGTLSYEQYF. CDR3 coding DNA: TGTGCCAGTAGTATTGTTGCTAGCGGGACCCTCTCCTACGAGCAGTACTTC.

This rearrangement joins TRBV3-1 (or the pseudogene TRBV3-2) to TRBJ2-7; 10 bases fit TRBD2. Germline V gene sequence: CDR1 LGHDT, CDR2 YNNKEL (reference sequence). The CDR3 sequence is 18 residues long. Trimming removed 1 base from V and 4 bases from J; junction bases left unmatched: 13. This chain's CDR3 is CASSQAVSGRAAKYEQYF. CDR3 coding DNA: TGTGCCAGCAGCCAAGCAGTCAGCGGGAGGGCCGCTAAGTACGAGCAGTACTTC.

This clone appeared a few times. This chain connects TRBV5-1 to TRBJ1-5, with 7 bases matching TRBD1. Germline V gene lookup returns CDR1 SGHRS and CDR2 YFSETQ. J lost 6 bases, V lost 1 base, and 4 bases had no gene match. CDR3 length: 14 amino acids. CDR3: CASSLTGDTQPQHF. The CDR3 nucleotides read TGCGCCAGCAGCTTGACAGGGGATACTCAGCCCCAGCATTTT.

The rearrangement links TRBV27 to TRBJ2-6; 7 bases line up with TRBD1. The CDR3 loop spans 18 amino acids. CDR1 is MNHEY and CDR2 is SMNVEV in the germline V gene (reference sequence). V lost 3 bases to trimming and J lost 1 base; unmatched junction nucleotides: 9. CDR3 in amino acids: CASSLRTGLRSGANVLTF. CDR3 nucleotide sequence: TGTGCCAGCAGTTTGAGGACAGGACTCCGTTCTGGGGCCAACGTCCTGACTTTC.

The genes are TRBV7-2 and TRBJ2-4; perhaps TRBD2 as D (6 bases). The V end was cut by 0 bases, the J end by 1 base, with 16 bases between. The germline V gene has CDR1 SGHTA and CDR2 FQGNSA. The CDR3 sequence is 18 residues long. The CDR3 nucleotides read TGTGCCAGCAGCTTAGCGACAGCGGGTGACTCCGCCAAAAACATTCAGTACTTC. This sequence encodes CASSLATAGDSAKNIQYF.

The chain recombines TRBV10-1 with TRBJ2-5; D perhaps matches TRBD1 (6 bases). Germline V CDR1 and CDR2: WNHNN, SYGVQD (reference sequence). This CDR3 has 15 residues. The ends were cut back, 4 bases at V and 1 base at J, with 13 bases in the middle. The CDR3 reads CASSVSGTSQETQYF. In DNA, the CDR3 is TGCGCCAGCAGTGTATCGGGGACATCCCAAGAGACCCAGTACTTC.

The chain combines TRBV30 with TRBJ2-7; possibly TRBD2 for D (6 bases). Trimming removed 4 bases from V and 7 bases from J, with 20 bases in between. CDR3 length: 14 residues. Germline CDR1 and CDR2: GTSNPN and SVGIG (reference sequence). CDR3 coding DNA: TGTGCCTGGACGGGGGTATCTTTATCTGGGGAGCAGTACTTC. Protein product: CAWTGVSLSGEQYF.

The CDR3 DNA follows: TGTGCCAGCAGTGAAGCCATGGCTGCGGCCCAGCCCCAGCATTTT. This encodes CASSEAMAAAQPQHF. The chain is built from TRBV2 and TRBJ1-5; no reliable D call. Germline assignment: CDR1 SNHLY and CDR2 FYNNEI. V dropped 0 bases and J dropped 7 bases, with 13 bases sitting between them. The CDR3 covers 15 residues.

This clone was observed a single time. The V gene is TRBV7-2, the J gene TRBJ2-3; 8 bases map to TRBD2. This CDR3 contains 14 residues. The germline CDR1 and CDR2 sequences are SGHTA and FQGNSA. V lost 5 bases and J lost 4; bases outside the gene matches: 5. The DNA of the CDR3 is TGTGCCAGCAGCCACGGACTAGCCTCAGATACGCAGTATTTT. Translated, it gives CASSHGLASDTQYF.

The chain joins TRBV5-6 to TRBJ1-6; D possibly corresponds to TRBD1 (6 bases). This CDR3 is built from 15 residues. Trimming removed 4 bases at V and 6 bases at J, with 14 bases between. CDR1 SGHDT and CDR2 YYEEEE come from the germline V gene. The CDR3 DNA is TGTGCCAGCAGCCAACGACAGGTTGCTAATTCACCCCTCCACTTT. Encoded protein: CASSQRQVANSPLHF. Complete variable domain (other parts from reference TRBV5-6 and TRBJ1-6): DAGVTQSPTHLIKTRGQQVTLRCSPKSGHDTVSWYQQALGQGPQFIFQYYEEEERQRGNFPDRFSGHQFPNYSSELNVNALLLGDSALYLCASSQRQVANSPLHFGNGTRLTVT.

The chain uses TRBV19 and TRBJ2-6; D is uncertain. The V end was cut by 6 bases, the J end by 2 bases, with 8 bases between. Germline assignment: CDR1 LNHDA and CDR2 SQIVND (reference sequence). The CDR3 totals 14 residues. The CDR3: CASSTNAGANVLTF. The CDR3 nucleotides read TGTGCCAGTAGCACAAACGCTGGGGCCAACGTCCTGACTTTC.

DNA for the CDR3: TGTGCCAGTGGGACAGGGGTGGGCAATCAGCCCCAGCATTTT. Translating it yields CASGTGVGNQPQHF. The chain carries TRBV19 and TRBJ1-5; 10 bases are a match to TRBD1. This CDR3 is 14 amino acids long. Germline CDR1 LNHDA, CDR2 SQIVND (reference sequence). The ends lost 8 bases at V and 2 bases at J; junction bases unmatched: 3.

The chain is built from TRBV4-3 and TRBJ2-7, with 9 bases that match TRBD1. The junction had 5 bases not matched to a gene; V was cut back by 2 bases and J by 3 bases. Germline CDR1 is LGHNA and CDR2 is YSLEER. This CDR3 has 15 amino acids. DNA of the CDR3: TGCGCCAGCAGCCAACTCACGGGACAGGGCTACGAGCAGTACTTC. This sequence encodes CASSQLTGQGYEQYF.

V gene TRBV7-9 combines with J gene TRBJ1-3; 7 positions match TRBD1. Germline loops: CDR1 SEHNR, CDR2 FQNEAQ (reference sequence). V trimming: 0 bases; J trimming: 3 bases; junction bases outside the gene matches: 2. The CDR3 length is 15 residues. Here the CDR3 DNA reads TGTGCCAGCAGCTTAGCAGGGGGCGGTGGAAACACCATATATTTT. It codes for CASSLAGGGGNTIYF.

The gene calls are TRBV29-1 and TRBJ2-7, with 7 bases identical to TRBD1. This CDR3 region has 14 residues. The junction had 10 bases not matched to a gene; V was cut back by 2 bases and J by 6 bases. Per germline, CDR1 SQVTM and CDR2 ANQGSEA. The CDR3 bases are TGCAGCGTTGAACTGTATATGACAGGGAGCGAGCAGTACTTC. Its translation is CSVELYMTGSEQYF.

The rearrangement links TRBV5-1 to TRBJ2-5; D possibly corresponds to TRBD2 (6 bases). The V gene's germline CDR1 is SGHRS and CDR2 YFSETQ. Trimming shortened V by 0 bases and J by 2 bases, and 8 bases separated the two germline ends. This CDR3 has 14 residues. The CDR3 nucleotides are TGCGCCAGCAGCTTGGGGGACTTTCAAGAGACCCAGTACTTC. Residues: CASSLGDFQETQYF.

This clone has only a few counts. The DNA for the CDR3 is TGTGCCAGCAGTGTAACAGGGGCAGGCGCTGAGCAGTTCTTC. This codes for CASSVTGAGAEQFF. The chain couples TRBV2 to TRBJ2-1; 7 positions agree with TRBD1. Germline V gene sequence: CDR1 SNHLY, CDR2 FYNNEI. The CDR3 contains 14 residues. After removal of 4 bases from V and 9 bases from J, the junction contained 9 bases not matched to a gene.

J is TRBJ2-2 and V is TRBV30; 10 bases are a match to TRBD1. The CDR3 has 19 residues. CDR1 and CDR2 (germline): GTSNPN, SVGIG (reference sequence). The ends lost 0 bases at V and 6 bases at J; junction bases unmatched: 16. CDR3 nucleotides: TGTGCCTGGAGTGTAGCCAATACCCGGGACAGGGGAGGATCCGGGGAGCTGTTTTTT. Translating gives CAWSVANTRDRGGSGELFF.